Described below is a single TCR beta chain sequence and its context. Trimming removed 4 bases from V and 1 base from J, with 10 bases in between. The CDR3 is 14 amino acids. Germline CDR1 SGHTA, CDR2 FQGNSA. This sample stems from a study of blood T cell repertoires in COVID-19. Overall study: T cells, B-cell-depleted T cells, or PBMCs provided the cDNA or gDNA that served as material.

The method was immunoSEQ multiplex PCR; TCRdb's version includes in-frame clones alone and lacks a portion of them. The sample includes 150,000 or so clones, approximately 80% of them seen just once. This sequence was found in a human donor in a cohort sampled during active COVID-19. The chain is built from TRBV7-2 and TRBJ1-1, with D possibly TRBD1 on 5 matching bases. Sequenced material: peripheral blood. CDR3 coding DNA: TGTGCCAGCAGCTGGGGACTGAGGAACACTGAAGCTTTCTTT. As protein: CASSWGLRNTEAFF.